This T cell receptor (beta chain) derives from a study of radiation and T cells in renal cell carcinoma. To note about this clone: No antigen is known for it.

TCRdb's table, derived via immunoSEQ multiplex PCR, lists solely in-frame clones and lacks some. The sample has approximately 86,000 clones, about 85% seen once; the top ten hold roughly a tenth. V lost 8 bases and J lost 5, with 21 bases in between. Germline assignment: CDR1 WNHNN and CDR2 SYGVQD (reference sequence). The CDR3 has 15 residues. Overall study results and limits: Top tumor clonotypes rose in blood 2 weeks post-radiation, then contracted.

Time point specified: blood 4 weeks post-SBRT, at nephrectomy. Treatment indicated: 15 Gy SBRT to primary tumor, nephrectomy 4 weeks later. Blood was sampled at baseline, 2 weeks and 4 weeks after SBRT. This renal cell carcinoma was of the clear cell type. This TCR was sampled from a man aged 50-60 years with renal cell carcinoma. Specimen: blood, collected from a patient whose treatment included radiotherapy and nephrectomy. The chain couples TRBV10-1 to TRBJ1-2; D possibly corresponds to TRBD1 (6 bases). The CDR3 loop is CASVKGVPPFYGYTF. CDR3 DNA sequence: TGCGCCAGCGTTAAGGGGGTCCCTCCCTTTTATGGCTACACCTTC.